The clone carrying this T cell receptor beta chain was seen ten or more times. Its target is unknown. According to the study, genomic DNA was the template for TCR beta VDJ and CDR3 profiling. One entry per CDR3 protein results from TCRdb running MiXCR on the reads. The sample yields 74,000 or so distinct CDR3 sequences, approximately 54% seen once. These data belong to a study of CD8+CD57+ T cells in acquired aplastic anemia. As for the study in general: Sorted CD4+ and CD8+ cells yielded DNA averaging about 3.1 ug. Healthy donors averaged about 10 million reads for CD4+ cells.

Findings and limits, study-wide: Found in both controls and patients were around 30 CD8+ CDR3 sequences. Between the patient and control groups, CD8+ Simpson's diversity did not differ significantly.

This TCR derives from a human donor in good health, serving as a control. Sequences were obtained from sorted CD4+, CD8+, or CD8+CD57+ T cells (not recorded which) from PBMCs.

CDR3 in amino acids: CASSLGVPLGGYTF. CDR3 coding DNA: TGTGCCAGCAGCTTGGGTGTTCCGCTGGGGGGCTACACCTTC. The chain couples TRBV7-9 to TRBJ1-2, with unresolved D. V was pared by 3 bases and J by 8 bases, with 16 bases between. This CDR3 contains 14 residues. Germline-derived CDR1 and CDR2 are SEHNR and FQNEAQ (reference sequence).